This is a list of T cell receptor beta chains from one sample in a study of glioma-infiltrating T cells. TCRdb re-called the multiplex PCR reads through MiXCR, storing one row per CDR3 protein. The sample yields 100,000 to 150,000 distinct CDR3 sequences, roughly 24% seen once. Sequenced material: glioma tissue, nonneoplastic brain tissue, or PBMCs (not recorded which). Receptor source: a human donor with low-grade glioma or glioblastoma, undergoing nonglioma brain surgery, or in good health (not recorded which). Both conserved end residues are part of each CDR3. The D gene is left open where the match is weak. Rows give clone size only sometimes, using once, few, many, or a class for an expanded clone.

TRBV28	TRBD1	many	TRBJ2-5	CASSVGQRETQYF	TGTGCCAGCAGCGTGGGACAGCGAGAGACCCAGTACTTC
TRBV6-6	TRBD2	many	TRBJ2-1	CASSYSGRGGNEQFF	TGTGCCAGCAGTTACAGCGGGAGAGGGGGCAATGAGCAGTTCTTC
TRBV6-2/TRBV6-3	.	many	TRBJ2-1	CASSYNPTASSYNEQFF	TGTGCCAGCAGTTACAACCCGACAGCAAGCTCCTACAATGAGCAGTTCTTC
TRBV5-4	.	few	TRBJ1-2	CASSSVGLRATGYGYTF	TGTGCCAGCAGCTCGGTAGGTTTGAGAGCAACCGGCTATGGCTACACCTTC
TRBV6-6	.	many	TRBJ2-6	CASSYSRPGANVLTF	TGTGCCAGCAGTTACTCTCGACCTGGGGCCAACGTCCTGACTTTC
TRBV28	TRBD1	many	TRBJ1-6	CASSLTGVNSPLHF	TGTGCCAGCAGCCTCACAGGGGTTAATTCACCCCTCCACTTT
TRBV7-9	.	many	TRBJ2-7	CASSYRGSYEQYF	TGTGCCAGCAGCTACCGCGGTTCCTACGAGCAGTACTTC
TRBV5-6	TRBD1	.	TRBJ2-3	CASSSVSGTGGAYTQYF	TGTGCCAGCAGCTCAGTGTCCGGGACAGGGGGCGCATATACGCAGTATTTT
TRBV28	TRBD2	many	TRBJ2-7	CASSLRGDEQYF	TGTGCCAGCAGTTTGCGGGGGGACGAGCAGTACTTC
TRBV9	TRBD2	.	TRBJ2-1	CASSVSGSSYNEQFF	TGTGCCAGCAGCGTCAGCGGGAGCTCCTACAATGAGCAGTTCTTC
TRBV28	.	many	TRBJ2-7	CASSHRRTTSSYEQYF	TGTGCCAGCAGCCACCGACGGACTACTAGCTCCTACGAGCAGTACTTC
TRBV20-1	TRBD1	many	TRBJ2-7	CSASESRDRDYEQYF	TGCAGTGCTAGTGAATCCCGGGACAGGGACTACGAGCAGTACTTC
TRBV15	.	many	TRBJ2-5	CATSRVGPSRETQYF	TGTGCCACCAGCAGAGTAGGGCCTTCCCGAGAGACCCAGTACTTC
TRBV24-1	.	many	TRBJ1-1	CATSDQMNTEAFF	TGTGCCACCAGTGACCAAATGAACACTGAAGCTTTCTTT
TRBV18	.	many	TRBJ1-1	CASSPQTDNTEAFF	TGTGCCAGCTCACCACAGACAGATAACACTGAAGCTTTCTTT
TRBV18	.	many	TRBJ1-1	CASSITGSDTEAFF	TGTGCCAGCTCAATTACGGGAAGTGACACTGAAGCTTTCTTT
TRBV19	.	many	TRBJ1-5	CASRINGRTDNQPQHF	TGTGCCAGTAGGATCAATGGGAGGACGGACAATCAGCCCCAGCATTTT
TRBV5-1	TRBD1	.	TRBJ1-1	CASGTGGMNTEAFF	TGCGCCAGTGGGACAGGGGGGATGAACACTGAAGCTTTCTTT
TRBV4-3	TRBD2	many	TRBJ2-7	CASSPTSGRALEQYF	TGCGCCAGCAGCCCCACTAGCGGGAGGGCCCTCGAGCAGTACTTC
TRBV29-1	TRBD1	.	TRBJ1-2	CSVNLVEGTGYVYTF	TGCAGCGTTAACTTGGTTGAAGGGACAGGCTATGTCTACACCTTC
TRBV4-1	TRBD1	.	TRBJ2-7	CASSQGGGLGEQYF	TGCGCCAGCAGCCAAGGAGGGGGCCTAGGCGAGCAGTACTTC
TRBV7-2	.	many	TRBJ2-1	CASSLYGEQFF	TGTGCCAGCAGCTTATACGGCGAGCAGTTCTTC
TRBV3-1	.	many	TRBJ1-1	CASSPRAQGGTEAFF	TGTGCCAGCAGCCCTAGGGCACAGGGCGGCACTGAAGCTTTCTTT
TRBV24-1	.	many	TRBJ2-1	CATRGSGEKNEQFF	TGTGCCACCAGAGGCTCGGGAGAGAAAAATGAGCAGTTCTTC
TRBV6-1	TRBD1	many	TRBJ2-7	CASSSLTGGRYEQYF	TGTGCCAGCAGTTCCCTGACAGGGGGCAGGTACGAGCAGTACTTC
TRBV2	TRBD2	many	TRBJ2-4	CASSEVSGKVKNIQYF	TGTGCCAGCAGTGAAGTGAGCGGGAAGGTCAAAAACATTCAGTACTTC
TRBV19	TRBD1	.	TRBJ1-5	CASSIRRQGNNQPQHF	TGTGCCAGTAGTATAAGGCGACAGGGGAACAATCAGCCCCAGCATTTT
TRBV12-3/TRBV12-4	TRBD1	.	TRBJ1-3	CASSRGQVYSGNTIYF	TGTGCCAGCAGTCGAGGACAGGTATACTCTGGAAACACCATATATTTT
TRBV11-2	TRBD2	many	TRBJ2-3	CASSFPTSGGTDTQYF	TGTGCCAGCAGCTTCCCTACTAGCGGGGGCACAGATACGCAGTATTTT
TRBV15	TRBD1	many	TRBJ2-5	CATSYPGQGEWFQETQYF	TGTGCCACCAGCTACCCGGGACAGGGAGAATGGTTCCAGGAGACCCAGTACTTC
TRBV4-3	.	many	TRBJ1-2	CASSQDRGPRGYTF	TGCGCCAGCAGCCAAGATCGGGGTCCGAGAGGCTACACCTTC
TRBV7-2	.	many	TRBJ2-2	CASSLVWNTGELFF	TGTGCCAGCAGCTTAGTATGGAACACCGGGGAGCTGTTTTTT
TRBV20-1	.	many	TRBJ1-1	CSAGRGGPDEAFF	TGCAGTGCTGGCCGCGGGGGCCCTGATGAAGCTTTCTTT
TRBV5-1	.	few	TRBJ1-6	CASSPDPGNLGGSPLHF	TGCGCCAGCAGCCCCGACCCAGGAAATCTCGGTGGTTCACCCCTCCACTTT
TRBV12-3/TRBV12-4	.	many	TRBJ1-1	CASSLNSQTEAFF	TGTGCCAGCAGTTTAAACAGCCAAACTGAAGCTTTCTTT
TRBV25-1	.	many	TRBJ2-2	CASSGSNTGELFF	TGTGCCAGCAGTGGATCAAACACCGGGGAGCTGTTTTTT
TRBV6-1	.	many	TRBJ2-1	CASSLRRDLNNEQFF	TGTGCCAGCAGCCTCCGGCGGGACCTGAACAATGAGCAGTTCTTC
TRBV27	TRBD2	many	TRBJ2-1	CASSLPGLANEQFF	TGTGCCAGCAGTCTCCCGGGACTAGCCAATGAGCAGTTCTTC
TRBV27	.	many	TRBJ2-7	CASSRQDSYEQYF	TGTGCCAGCAGTCGACAGGACTCCTACGAGCAGTACTTC
TRBV28	.	many	TRBJ1-2	CASKPAPPTNYGYTF	TGTGCCAGCAAACCAGCCCCTCCTACTAACTATGGCTACACCTTC
TRBV5-1	.	few	TRBJ2-4	CASSLVFGETNIQYF	TGCGCCAGCAGCTTGGTGTTCGGGGAAACAAACATTCAGTACTTC
TRBV7-9	.	many	TRBJ2-5	CASSLIAETQYF	TGTGCCAGCAGCTTGATCGCTGAGACCCAGTACTTC
TRBV7-9	.	.	TRBJ2-7	CASSVDGYEQYF	TGTGCCAGCAGCGTGGACGGATACGAGCAGTACTTC
TRBV7-2	TRBD2	many	TRBJ2-5	CASSYGLAGELGIETQYF	TGTGCCAGCAGCTACGGACTAGCGGGAGAACTTGGTATTGAGACCCAGTACTTC
TRBV4-1	TRBD2	many	TRBJ2-7	CASSQDKREVYEQYF	TGCGCCAGCAGCCAAGATAAGCGGGAGGTTTACGAGCAGTACTTC
TRBV25-1	TRBD2	many	TRBJ2-5	CASSEYRRLAVYQETQCF	TGTGCCAGCAGTGAATATCGGAGACTAGCAGTCTACCAAGAGACCCAGTGCTTC
TRBV6-1	TRBD1	many	TRBJ2-3	CASSKQLRLTGTGAADTQYF	TGTGCCAGCAGCAAACAACTTCGCCTCACCGGGACAGGGGCCGCAGATACGCAGTATTTT
TRBV24-1	TRBD1	many	TRBJ2-5	CATSRPGQQETQYF	TGTGCCACCAGTAGACCGGGACAGCAAGAGACCCAGTACTTC
TRBV4-1	TRBD2	many	TRBJ2-1	CASSQRLAGGRNEQFF	TGCGCCAGCAGCCAAAGACTAGCGGGAGGACGCAATGAGCAGTTCTTC
TRBV29-1	.	many	TRBJ2-1	CSVEEGGVNEQFF	TGCAGCGTTGAAGAAGGCGGAGTAAATGAGCAGTTCTTC